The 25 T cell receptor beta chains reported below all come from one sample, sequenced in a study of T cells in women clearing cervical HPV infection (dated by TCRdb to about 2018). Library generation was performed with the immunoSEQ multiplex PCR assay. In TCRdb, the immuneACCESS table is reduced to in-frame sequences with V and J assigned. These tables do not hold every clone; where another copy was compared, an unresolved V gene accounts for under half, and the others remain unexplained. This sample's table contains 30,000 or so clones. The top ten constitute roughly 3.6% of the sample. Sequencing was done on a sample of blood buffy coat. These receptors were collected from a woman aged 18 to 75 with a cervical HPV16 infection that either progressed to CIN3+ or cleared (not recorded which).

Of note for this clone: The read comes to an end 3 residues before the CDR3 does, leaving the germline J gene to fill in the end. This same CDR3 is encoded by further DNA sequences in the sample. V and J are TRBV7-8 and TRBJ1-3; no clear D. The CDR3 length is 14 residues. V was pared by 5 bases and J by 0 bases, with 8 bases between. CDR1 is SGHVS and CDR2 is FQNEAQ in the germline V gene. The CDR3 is CASSPGSSGNTIYF. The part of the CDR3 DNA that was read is TGTGCCAGCAGCCCGGGGAGCTCTGGAAACACC.

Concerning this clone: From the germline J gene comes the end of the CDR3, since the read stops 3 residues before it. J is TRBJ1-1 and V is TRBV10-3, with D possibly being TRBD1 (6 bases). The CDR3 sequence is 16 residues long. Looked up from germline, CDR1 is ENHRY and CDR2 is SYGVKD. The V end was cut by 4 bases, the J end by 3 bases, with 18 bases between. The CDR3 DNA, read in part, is TGTGCCATCAGTGGTGGGGGCGCGCGCGCGGACACTGAA. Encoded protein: CAISGGGARADTE. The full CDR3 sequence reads CAISGGGARADTEAFF.

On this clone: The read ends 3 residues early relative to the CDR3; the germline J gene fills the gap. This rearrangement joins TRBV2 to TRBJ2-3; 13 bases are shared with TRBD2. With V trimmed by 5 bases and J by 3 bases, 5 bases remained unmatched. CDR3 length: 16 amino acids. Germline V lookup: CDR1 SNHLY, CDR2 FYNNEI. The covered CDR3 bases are TGTGCCAGCAGTCGGACTAGCGGGAGTTGGACAGATACG. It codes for CASSRTSGSWTDT. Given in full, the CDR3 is CASSRTSGSWTDTQYF.

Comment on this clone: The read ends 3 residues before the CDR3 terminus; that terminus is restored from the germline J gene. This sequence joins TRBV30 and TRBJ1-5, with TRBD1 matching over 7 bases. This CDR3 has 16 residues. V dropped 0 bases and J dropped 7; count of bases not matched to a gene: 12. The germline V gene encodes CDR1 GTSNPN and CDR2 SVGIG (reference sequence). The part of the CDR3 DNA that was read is TGTGCCTGGAGTGTCCCAGGGGGAACTCCTCGGCAGCCC. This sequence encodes CAWSVPGGTPRQP. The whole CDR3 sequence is CAWSVPGGTPRQPQHF.

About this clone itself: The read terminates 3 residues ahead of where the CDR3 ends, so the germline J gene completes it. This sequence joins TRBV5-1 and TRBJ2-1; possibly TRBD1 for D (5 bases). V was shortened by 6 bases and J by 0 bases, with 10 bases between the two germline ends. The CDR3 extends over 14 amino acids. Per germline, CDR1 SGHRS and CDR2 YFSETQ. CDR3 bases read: TGCGCCAGCAAACAGGCGAGCTCCTACAATGAG. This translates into CASKQASSYNE. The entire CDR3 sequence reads CASKQASSYNEQFF.

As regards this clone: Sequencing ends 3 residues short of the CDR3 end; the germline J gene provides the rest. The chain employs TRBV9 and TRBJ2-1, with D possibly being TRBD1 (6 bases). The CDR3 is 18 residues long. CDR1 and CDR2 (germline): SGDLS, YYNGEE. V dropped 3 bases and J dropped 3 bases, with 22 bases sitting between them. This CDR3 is CASSEGITGILRYNEQFF. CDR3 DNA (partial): TGTGCCAGCAGCGAGGGAATTACAGGGATTCTTCGCTACAATGAG.

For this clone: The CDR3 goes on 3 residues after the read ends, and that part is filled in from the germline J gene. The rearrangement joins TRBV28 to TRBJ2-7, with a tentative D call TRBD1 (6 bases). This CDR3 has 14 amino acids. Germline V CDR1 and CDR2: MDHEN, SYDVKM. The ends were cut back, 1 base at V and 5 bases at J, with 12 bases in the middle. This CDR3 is CASSLSGTINEQYF. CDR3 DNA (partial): TGTGCCAGCAGTTTATCGGGGACAATCAACGAG. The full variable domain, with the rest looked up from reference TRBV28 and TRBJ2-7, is DVKVTQSSRYLVKRTGEKVFLECVQDMDHENMFWYRQDPGLGLRLIYFSYDVKMKEKGDIPEGYSVSREKKERFSLILESASTNQTSMYLCASSLSGTINEQYFGPGTRLTVT.

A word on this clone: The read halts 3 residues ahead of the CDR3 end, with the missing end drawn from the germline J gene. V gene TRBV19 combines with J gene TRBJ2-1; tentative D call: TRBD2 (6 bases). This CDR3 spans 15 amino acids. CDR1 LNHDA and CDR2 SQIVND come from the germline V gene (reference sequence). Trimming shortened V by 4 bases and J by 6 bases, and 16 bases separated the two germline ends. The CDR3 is CASSTTSPSSNEQFF. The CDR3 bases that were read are TGTGCCAGTAGTACCACTAGCCCTTCAAGCAATGAG.

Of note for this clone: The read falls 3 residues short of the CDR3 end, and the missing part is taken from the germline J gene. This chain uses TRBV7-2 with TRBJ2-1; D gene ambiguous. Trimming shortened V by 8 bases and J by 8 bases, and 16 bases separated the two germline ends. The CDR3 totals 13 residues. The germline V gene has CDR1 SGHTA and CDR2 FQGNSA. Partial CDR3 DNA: TGTGCCAGCTCCTTTCTCTTTCGCGATGAG. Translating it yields CASSFLFRDE. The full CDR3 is CASSFLFRDEQFF.

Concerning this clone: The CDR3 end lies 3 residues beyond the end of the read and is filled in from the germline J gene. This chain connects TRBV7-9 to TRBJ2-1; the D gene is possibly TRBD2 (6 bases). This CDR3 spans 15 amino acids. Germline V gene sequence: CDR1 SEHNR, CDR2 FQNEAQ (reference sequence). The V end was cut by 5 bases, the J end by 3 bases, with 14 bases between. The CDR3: CASSPRRVDYNEQFF. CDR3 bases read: TGTGCCAGCAGCCCTCGGAGGGTAGACTACAATGAG.

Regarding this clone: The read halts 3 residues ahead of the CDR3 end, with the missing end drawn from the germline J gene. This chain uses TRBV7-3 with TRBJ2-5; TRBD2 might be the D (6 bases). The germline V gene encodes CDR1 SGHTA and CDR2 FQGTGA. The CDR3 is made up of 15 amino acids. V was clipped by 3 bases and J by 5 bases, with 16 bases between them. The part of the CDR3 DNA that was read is TGTGCCAGCAGCTTGGGACTGAGGGCGCCCGAGACC. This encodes CASSLGLRAPET. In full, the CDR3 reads CASSLGLRAPETQYF.

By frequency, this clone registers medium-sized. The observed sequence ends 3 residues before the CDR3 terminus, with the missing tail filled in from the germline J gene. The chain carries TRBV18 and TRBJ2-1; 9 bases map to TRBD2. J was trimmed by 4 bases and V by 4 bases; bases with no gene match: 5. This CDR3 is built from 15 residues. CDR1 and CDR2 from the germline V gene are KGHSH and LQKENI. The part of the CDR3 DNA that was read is TGTGCCAGCTCACAAAGTAGCGGGAGATACAATGAG. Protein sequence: CASSQSSGRYNE. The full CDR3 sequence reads CASSQSSGRYNEQFF.

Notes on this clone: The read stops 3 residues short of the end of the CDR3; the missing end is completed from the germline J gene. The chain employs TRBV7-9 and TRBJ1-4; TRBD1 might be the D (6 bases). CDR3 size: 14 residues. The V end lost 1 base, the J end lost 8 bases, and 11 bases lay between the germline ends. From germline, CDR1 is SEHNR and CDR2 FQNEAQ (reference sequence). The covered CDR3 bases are TGTGCCAGCAGCTTAGAAGGACAGAGAGAAAAA. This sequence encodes CASSLEGQREK. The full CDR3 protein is CASSLEGQREKLFF. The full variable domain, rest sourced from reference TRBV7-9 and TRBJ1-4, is DTGVSQNPRHKITKRGQNVTFRCDPISEHNRLYWYRQTLGQGPEFLTYFQNEAQLEKSRLLSDRFSAERPKGSFSTLEIQRTEQGDSAMYLCASSLEGQREKLFFGSGTQLSVL.

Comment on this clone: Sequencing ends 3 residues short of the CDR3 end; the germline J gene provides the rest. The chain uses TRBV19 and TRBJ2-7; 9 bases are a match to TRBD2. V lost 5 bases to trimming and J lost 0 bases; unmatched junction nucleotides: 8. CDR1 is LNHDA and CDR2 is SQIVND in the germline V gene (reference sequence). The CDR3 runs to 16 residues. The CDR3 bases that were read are TGTGCCAGTAGTGGCCGACTAGCGGTAGTCTCCTACGAG. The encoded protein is CASSGRLAVVSYE. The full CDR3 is CASSGRLAVVSYEQYF. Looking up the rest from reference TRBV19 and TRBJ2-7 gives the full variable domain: DGGITQSPKYLFRKEGQNVTLSCEQNLNHDAMYWYRQDPGQGLRLIYYSQIVNDFQKGDIAEGYSVSREKKESFPLTVTSAQKNPTAFYLCASSGRLAVVSYEQYFGPGTRLTVT.

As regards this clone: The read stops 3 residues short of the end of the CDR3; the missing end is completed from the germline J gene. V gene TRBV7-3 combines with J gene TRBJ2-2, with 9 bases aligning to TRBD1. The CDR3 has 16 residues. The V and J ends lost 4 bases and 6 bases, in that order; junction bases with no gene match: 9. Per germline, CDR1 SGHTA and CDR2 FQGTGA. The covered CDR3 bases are TGTGCCAGCAGCTCACAGGGGGCCCTATTCGCCGGGGAG. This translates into CASSSQGALFAGE. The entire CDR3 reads CASSSQGALFAGELFF. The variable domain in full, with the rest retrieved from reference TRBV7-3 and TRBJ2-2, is GAGVSQTPSNKVTEKGKYVELRCDPISGHTALYWYRQSLGQGPEFLIYFQGTGAADDSGLPNDRFFAVRPEGSVSTLKIQRTERGDSAVYLCASSSQGALFAGELFFGEGSRLTVL.

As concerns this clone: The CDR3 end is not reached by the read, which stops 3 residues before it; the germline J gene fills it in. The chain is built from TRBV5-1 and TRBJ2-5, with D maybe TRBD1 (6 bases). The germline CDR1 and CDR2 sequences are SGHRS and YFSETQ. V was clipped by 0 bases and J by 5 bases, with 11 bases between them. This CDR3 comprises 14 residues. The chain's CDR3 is CASSLDRAGETQYF. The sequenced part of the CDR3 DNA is TGCGCCAGCAGCTTGGACAGGGCCGGGGAGACC.

The sequenced CDR3 bases are TGCAGTGCTAGTGAAGGGGGGAACACTGAA. It codes for CSASEGGNTE. The whole CDR3 sequence is CSASEGGNTEAFF. The chain employs TRBV20-1 and TRBJ1-1, with D possibly being TRBD1 (6 bases). From the germline J gene comes the end of the CDR3, since the read stops 3 residues before it. V lost 3 bases to trimming and J lost 1 base, with 9 bases between them. In germline, CDR1 is DFQATT, CDR2 SNEGSKA (reference sequence). CDR3 size: 13 residues.

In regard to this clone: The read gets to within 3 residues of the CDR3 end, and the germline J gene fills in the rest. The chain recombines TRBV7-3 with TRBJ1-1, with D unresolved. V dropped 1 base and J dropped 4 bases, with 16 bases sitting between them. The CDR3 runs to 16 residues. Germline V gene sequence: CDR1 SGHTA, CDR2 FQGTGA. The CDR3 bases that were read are TGTGCCAGCAGCTTAAACGACGCGGCGCTTGGCACTGAA. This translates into CASSLNDAALGTE. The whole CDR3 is CASSLNDAALGTEAFF.

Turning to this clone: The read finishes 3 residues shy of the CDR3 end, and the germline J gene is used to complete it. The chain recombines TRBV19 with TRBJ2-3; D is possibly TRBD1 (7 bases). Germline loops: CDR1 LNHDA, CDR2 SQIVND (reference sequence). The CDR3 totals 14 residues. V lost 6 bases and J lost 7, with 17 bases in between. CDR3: CASRKEGAVNTQYF. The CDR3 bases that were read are TGTGCCAGTAGGAAGGAGGGGGCGGTTAATACG.

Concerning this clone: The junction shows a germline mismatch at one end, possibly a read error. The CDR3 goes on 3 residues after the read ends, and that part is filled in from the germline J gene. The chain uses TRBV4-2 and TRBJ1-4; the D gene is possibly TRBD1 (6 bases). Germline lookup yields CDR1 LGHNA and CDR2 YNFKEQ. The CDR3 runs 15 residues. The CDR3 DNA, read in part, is TGCGCCAGCAGCCAAGCGTCCGGGGGGCATGAAAAA. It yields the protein CASSQASGGHEK. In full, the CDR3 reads CASSQASGGHEKLFF.

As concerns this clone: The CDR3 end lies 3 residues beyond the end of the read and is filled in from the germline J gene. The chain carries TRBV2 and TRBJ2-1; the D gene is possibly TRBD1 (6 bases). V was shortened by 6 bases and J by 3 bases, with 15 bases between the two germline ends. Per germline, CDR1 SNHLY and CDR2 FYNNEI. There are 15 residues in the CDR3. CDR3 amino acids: CASSDRRSVYNEQFF. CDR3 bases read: TGTGCCAGCAGCGACAGGCGATCCGTCTACAATGAG.

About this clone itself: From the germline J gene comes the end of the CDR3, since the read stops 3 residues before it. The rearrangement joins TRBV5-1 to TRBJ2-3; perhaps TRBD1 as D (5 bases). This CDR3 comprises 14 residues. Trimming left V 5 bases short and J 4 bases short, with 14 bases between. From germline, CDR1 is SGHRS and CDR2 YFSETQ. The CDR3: CASREGAQADTQYF. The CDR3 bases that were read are TGCGCCAGCAGAGAAGGGGCGCAGGCAGATACG.

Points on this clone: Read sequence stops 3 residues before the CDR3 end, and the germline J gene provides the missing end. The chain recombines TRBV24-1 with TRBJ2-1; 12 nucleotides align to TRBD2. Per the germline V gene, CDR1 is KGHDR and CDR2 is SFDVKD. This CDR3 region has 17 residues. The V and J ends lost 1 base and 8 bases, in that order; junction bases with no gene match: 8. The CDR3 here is CATSDFSGASGRDEQFF. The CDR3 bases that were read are TGTGCCACCAGTGATTTTAGTGGTGCTAGCGGGAGGGATGAG.

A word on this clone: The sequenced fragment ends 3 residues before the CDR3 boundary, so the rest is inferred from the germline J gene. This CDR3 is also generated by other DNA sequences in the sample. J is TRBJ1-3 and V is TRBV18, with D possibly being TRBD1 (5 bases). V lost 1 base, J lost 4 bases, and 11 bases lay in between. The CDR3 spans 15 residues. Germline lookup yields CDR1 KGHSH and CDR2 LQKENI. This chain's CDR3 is CASSPQGQAGNTIYF. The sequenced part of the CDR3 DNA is TGTGCCAGCTCACCACAGGGGCAGGCAGGAAACACC.

The CDR3 sequence: CASEHRGGEAFF. Partial CDR3 DNA: TGTGCCAGTGAGCACAGGGGTGGTGAA. The J gene is TRBJ1-1, the V gene TRBV19; 7 nucleotides align to TRBD1. The CDR3 extends 3 residues past the end of the read, so its final part is completed from the germline J gene. The ends lost 8 bases at V and 7 bases at J; junction bases unmatched: 7. CDR1 is LNHDA and CDR2 is SQIVND in the germline V gene (reference sequence). CDR3 size: 12 residues. Filled out from reference TRBV19 and TRBJ1-1, the complete variable domain reads DGGITQSPKYLFRKEGQNVTLSCEQNLNHDAMYWYRQDPGQGLRLIYYSQIVNDFQKGDIAEGYSVSREKKESFPLTVTSAQKNPTAFYLCASEHRGGEAFFGQGTRLTVV.